This T cell receptor beta chain was recorded in a study of CD8+CD57+ T cells in acquired aplastic anemia. Turning to the study itself: The study obtained an average of around 3.4 ug of DNA from sorted CD4+ and CD8+ cells.

Both TCR beta VDJ combination and CDR3 sequence profiling were carried out. Genomic DNA was the template for this profiling. MiXCR, applied by TCRdb to the reads, yields one record per CDR3 protein. The sample includes approximately 190,000 distinct CDR3 sequences, less than 60% of them seen just once. CDR1 and CDR2 from the germline V gene are DFQATT and SNEGSKA (reference sequence). V was shortened by 1 base and J by 7 bases, with 20 bases between the two germline ends. The CDR3 covers 15 residues. As for this clonotype: Its antigen is unidentified.

Notes on the study in general: Patients were compared with controls for CD8+ Simpson's diversity, and no significant difference emerged.

Sequenced patients had shown CD8+CD57+ cell expansion by flow cytometry. Patients had not yet gotten any therapy when their blood was taken for sampling. Sequencing input: sorted CD4+, CD8+, or CD8+CD57+ T cells (not recorded which) from PBMCs. This rearrangement joins TRBV20-1 to TRBJ2-7; tentative D call: TRBD2 (5 bases). This receptor was obtained from a human donor with aplastic anemia. The CDR3 DNA sequence: TGCAGTGCTAGAGGAGGCGGGCGCTCCTACGTGGAGCAGTACTTC. This gives the protein CSARGGGRSYVEQYF.